This T cell receptor beta chain was identified during a study of blood T cell repertoires in COVID-19. Study-level information: The study drew acute and convalescent COVID-19 samples from the United States, Italy and Spain. PBMCs, B-cell-depleted T cells, or T cells provided the cDNA or gDNA that made up the material.

Here immunoSEQ multiplex PCR was the method, and the copy in TCRdb shows in-frame clones only, minus some. The data contain under 150,000 clones, approximately 80% of them singletons. The origin of this receptor is a man in his fifties in a cohort exposed to, infected with or recovered from COVID-19 (not recorded which). The sequenced material came from PBMCs or T cells enriched from blood (not recorded which).

In nucleotides, the CDR3 is TGTGCCAGCAGACCCGGGACTAGCGAGGCCCCAAGCACAGATACGCAGTATTTT. As protein: CASRPGTSEAPSTDTQYF. The J gene is TRBJ2-3, the V gene TRBV21-1; the D call of TRBD2 is as the table states it, not checked on the DNA. TRBV21-1 is tagged as a pseudogene. CDR3 size: 18 residues.